Sequencing of this T cell receptor beta chain was carried out in a study of CXCR3-negative and CXCR3-positive naive CD8 T cells (dated by TCRdb to between 2017 and 2020). As for the study more broadly: In total, about 140 million TRB reads were obtained, or roughly 1.5 +/- 0.3 million reads per library. Data from ten to twelve donors, pooled across two independent experiments, went into the diversity and physicochemical repertoire analyses. For the TRBV-TRBJ cluster analysis, the naive subsets came from 5 or 6 donors, while the memory cells came from 3 donors. The research as a whole found: Repertoire diversity was comparably high in both naive subsets but much lower in memory CD8+ T cells. Because surface CD5, which has been linked to self-reactivity in mice, was comparable between naive subsets, TCR interaction strength was also inferred from TRB CDR3 physicochemical properties. TRB CDR3s from CXCR3-positive naive cells showed higher hydrophobicity (lower Kidera factor 4), lower energy, and higher strength and volume indices than CXCR3-negative naive cells. Within the same donor, TRBV-TRBJ usage looked similar between naive CXCR3-negative and CXCR3-positive cells, but memory cells had distinct patterns. Because CXCR3 expression was partially decreased after cryopreservation, freshly isolated PBMCs were used for most assays.

A note on this clonotype: This clone's antigen is unknown.

Sequencing took place on a NextSeq 550. The Human TCR Profiling Kit (MiLaboratory) was used to make UMI-labeled 5' RACE TRB cDNA libraries. cDNA synthesis used the entire amount of extracted RNA, and PCR amplification then used the entire amount of cDNA produced. Libraries were prepared in parallel with an identical number of PCR cycles. From the authors' description of their analysis: With a minimum of two reads required per UMI, MIGEC and MiXCR pulled out about 50,000 +/- 10,000 unique UMI-labeled TRB cDNA molecules from each library. Each library averaged approximately 40,000 +/- 10,000 functional in-frame TRB CDR3 nucleotide clonotypes without stop codons. Diversity metrics, including normalized Shannon-Wiener and Chao1, were computed in VDJtools after downsampling to 5000 UMI-labeled TRB molecules per sample. VDJtools was used to calculate clonotype-size-weighted physicochemical properties of the central five CDR3 residues, namely interaction energy, strength, volume and Kidera factor 4. TCRdb reprocessed the public reads and reports one entry per CDR3 protein sequence, without DNA. Clone size and V and J calls follow TCRdb, not the original study. The record for this sample contains about 120,000 distinct CDR3 sequences. Of the sample, less than 0.3% falls within the top ten clones.

Each CD8+ T cell subset was flow-sorted in triplicate, and some 300,000 cells per subset were placed directly into RLT lysis buffer. To exclude memory contaminants, naive CD8+ T cells were stringently defined as CD45RO-CCR7+CD27+CD95-. Peripheral blood mononuclear cells were isolated from buffy coats by standard density gradient centrifugation. Naive CXCR3-negative and CXCR3-positive CD8+ T cells were flow-sorted on a FACSAria III. Total RNA was extracted from sorted cells using an RNeasy Mini Kit. The CDR3 covers 16 residues, taking in both the cysteine and the phenylalanine. The DNA is unrecorded. As encoded in the germline V gene (reference sequence), CDR1 is LNHNV while CDR2 is YYDKDF.

Rearrangement joined TRBV15 to TRBJ2-3. The clonotype comes from a human donor in good health. Some clones in this sample may be carry-over from other donors' samples. The sample comprised naive CXCR3- CD8+ T cells from blood. What the cell subset or site label conveys for this sample: CD45RO-CCR7+CD27+CD95- naive CD8+ T cells lacking CXCR3 (TNR3-). CDR3 reads: CATSGHGLRVGDTQYF.